This T cell receptor beta chain is drawn from a study of brain T cells in children with intractable seizures. Study-wide points: Pre-surgery blood may have been undersampled, hiding some clones. Only CDR3 sequence similarity suggested viral specificity, without known HCMV serostatus.

Surgery cases with the highest brain T cell transcript signatures were chosen for sequencing. Before surgery, patients took at least one anti-epileptic drug. Of note for this clone: Its antigen remains unknown.

Profiling relied on immunoSEQ multiplex PCR, and the TCRdb table lists in-frame clones only, not all of them. The sample has about 80,000 clones; around nine tenths are singletons. Germline V gives CDR1 SGHAT, CDR2 FQNNGV. Trimming cost V 5 bases and J 3 bases, with 11 bases left between them. The CDR3 is made up of 13 amino acids. This sample comprised peripheral blood, obtained at surgery. The receptor was derived from a girl under 10 years old with Rasmussen encephalitis and intractable seizures. This chain uses TRBV11-2 with TRBJ2-7; D unclear. The CDR3 region has the DNA TGTGCCAGCAGCGTAAACACCGACTACGAGCAGTACTTC. This codes for CASSVNTDYEQYF.